One and the same sample provided the 12 T cell receptor beta chains below, sequenced in a study of CD8 T cells in ankylosing spondylitis. Findings and limits, study-wide: In ankylosing spondylitis blood, a motif of eight highly homologous TCR beta variants appeared characteristic.

No antigens are known for them. TCRdb reanalysed the 5' RACE reads using MiXCR and keeps one entry per CDR3 protein. This sample carries a few hundred thousand distinct CDR3 sequences, about 22% of them seen once, and the ten largest clones take about 17%. Input material: blood, either unsorted or a sorted T cell fraction (not recorded which). The receptors were gathered from a male donor with ankylosing spondylitis.

This clonotype was recorded a few times. V and J are TRBV12-3 or TRBV12-4 and TRBJ2-1; TRBD2 matches at 9 bases. CDR3 size: 16 residues. The J segment lost 6 bases and the V segment lost 3 bases, leaving 9 bases of the junction unmatched. Written as DNA, the CDR3 is TGTGCCAGCAGTTTCTTAAGCGGGAGGACGATCAATGAGCAGTTCTTC. Amino acids: CASSFLSGRTINEQFF.

This clonotype showed up just a few times. This chain connects TRBV6-1 to TRBJ2-7; TRBD2 is a possible D gene (5 bases). From germline, CDR1 is MNHNS and CDR2 SASEGT. The CDR3 consists of 15 residues. V was trimmed by 0 bases and J by 7 bases, leaving 16 bases between them. The CDR3 DNA follows: TGTGCCAGCAGTGAAGCCGGGCTGGGAGTAGGGGAGCAGTACTTC. Its translation: CASSEAGLGVGEQYF.

This clonotype showed up just a few times. The chain uses TRBV7-2 and TRBJ2-1; a possible D gene is TRBD1 (5 bases). The length of the CDR3 is 13 residues. V dropped 5 bases and J dropped 7 bases, with 12 bases sitting between them. Per germline, CDR1 SGHTA and CDR2 FQGNSA. The CDR3 DNA reads as TGTGCCAGCAGCCTACATGCAGGGAATGAGCAGTTCTTC. Translating gives CASSLHAGNEQFF.

The chain couples TRBV24-1 to TRBJ2-1, with TRBD2 matching over 8 bases. V lost 4 bases, J lost 0 bases, and 4 bases stayed unmatched. Looked up from germline, CDR1 is KGHDR and CDR2 is SFDVKD. This CDR3 comprises 16 residues. The CDR3 coding sequence is TGTGCCACCAGTGACCAACTAGCGGCCTCCTACAATGAGCAGTTCTTC. Amino acids: CATSDQLAASYNEQFF.

This rearrangement joins TRBV7-9 to TRBJ2-7; no clear D. Trimming took off 5 bases at V and 0 bases at J, with 14 bases between the two ends. From germline, CDR1 is SEHNR and CDR2 FQNEAQ (reference sequence). The CDR3 has 15 amino acids. The chain's CDR3 is CASSDRSRNSYEQYF. Here the CDR3 DNA reads TGTGCCAGCAGCGACCGGTCCCGCAACTCCTACGAGCAGTACTTC.

The chain uses TRBV29-1 and TRBJ2-7; D possibly corresponds to TRBD1 (6 bases). CDR3 length: 14 residues. Germline CDR1 is SQVTM and CDR2 is ANQGSEA. Trimming pared 7 bases from V and 0 bases from J, leaving 16 bases between. CDR3 DNA sequence: TGCAGCGCCGCCCCGGACAGCTTCTCCTACGAGCAGTACTTC. It encodes CSAAPDSFSYEQYF.

Ten or more counts support this clonotype. The chain employs TRBV12-3 or TRBV12-4 and TRBJ2-7; 8 bases fit TRBD2. This CDR3 is 14 amino acids long. The V segment lost 3 bases and the J segment 7 bases; nucleotides outside the gene matches: 8. CDR3 DNA: TGTGCCAGCAGTTTGACCAGCGGGAGCTTTGAGCAGTACTTC. It translates to CASSLTSGSFEQYF.

This rearrangement joins TRBV20-1 to TRBJ2-1; possible D gene TRBD1, 6 bases. Per germline, CDR1 DFQATT and CDR2 SNEGSKA (reference sequence). This CDR3 contains 15 residues. V lost 2 bases to trimming and J lost 7 bases, with 18 bases between them. CDR3 in DNA: TGCAGTGCTAGAATCGCGTGGGGGCAAGGGAATGAGCAGTTCTTC. It is translated as CSARIAWGQGNEQFF.

The CDR3 coding sequence is TGTGCCAGCATAGAACGCGGGCATCCCGGGGAGCTGTTTTTT. Its protein is CASIERGHPGELFF. The V call is TRBV6-1, the J call TRBJ2-2, with D possibly being TRBD2 (5 bases). Trimming removed 7 bases at V and 6 bases at J, with 15 bases between. The CDR3 consists of 14 residues. Germline loops: CDR1 MNHNS, CDR2 SASEGT.

The chain has TRBV2 and TRBJ2-7; possibly TRBD2 for D (6 bases). Germline V CDR1 and CDR2: SNHLY, FYNNEI. V was cut by 8 bases and J by 2 bases, with 16 bases left in between. CDR3 length equals 14 residues. Here the CDR3 reads CASWDSGVAYEQYF. CDR3 DNA: TGTGCCAGCTGGGATTCGGGGGTCGCCTACGAGCAGTACTTC.

The chain recombines TRBV5-1 with TRBJ2-6, with D unclear. V shed 0 bases and J shed 0 bases, with 13 bases lying between them. CDR1 is SGHRS, CDR2 YFSETQ, per germline. This CDR3 contains 18 residues. CDR3 amino acids: CASSLDSLGLSGANVLTF. For the CDR3, the DNA is TGCGCCAGCAGCTTGGACAGCCTTGGGCTCTCTGGGGCCAACGTCCTGACTTTC.

The rearrangement uses TRBV28 and TRBJ1-5; TRBD1 aligns across 10 bases. Looked up from germline, CDR1 is MDHEN and CDR2 is SYDVKM. Trimming took 7 bases from V and 6 from J; bases not matched to a gene: 3. The length of the CDR3 is 13 residues. CDR3 protein: CASTDRGLQPQHF. DNA for the CDR3: TGTGCCAGCACTGACAGGGGGCTTCAGCCCCAGCATTTT.